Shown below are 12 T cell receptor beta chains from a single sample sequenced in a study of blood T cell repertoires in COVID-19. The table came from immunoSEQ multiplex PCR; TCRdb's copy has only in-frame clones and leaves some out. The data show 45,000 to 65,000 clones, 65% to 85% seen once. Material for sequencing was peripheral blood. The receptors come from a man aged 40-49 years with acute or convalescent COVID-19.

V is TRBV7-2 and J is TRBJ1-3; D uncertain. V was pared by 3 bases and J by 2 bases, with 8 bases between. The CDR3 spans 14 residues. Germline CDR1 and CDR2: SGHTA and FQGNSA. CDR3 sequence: CASSFSKPGNTIYF. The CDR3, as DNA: TGTGCCAGCAGCTTCTCTAAACCTGGAAACACCATATATTTT.

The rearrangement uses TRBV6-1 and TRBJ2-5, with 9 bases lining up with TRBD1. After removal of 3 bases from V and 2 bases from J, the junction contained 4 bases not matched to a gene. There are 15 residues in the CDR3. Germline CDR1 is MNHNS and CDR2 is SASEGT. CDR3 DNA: TGTGCCAGCAGTGATCTGACAGGGGGACAAGAGACCCAGTACTTC. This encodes CASSDLTGGQETQYF.

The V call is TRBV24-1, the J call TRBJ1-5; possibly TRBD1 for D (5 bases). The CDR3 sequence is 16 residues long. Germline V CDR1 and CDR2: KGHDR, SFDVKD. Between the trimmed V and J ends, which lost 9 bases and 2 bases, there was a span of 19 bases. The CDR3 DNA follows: TGTGCCACCTCCCAATCAGGGATTCGGGGCAATCAGCCCCAGCATTTT. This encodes CATSQSGIRGNQPQHF.

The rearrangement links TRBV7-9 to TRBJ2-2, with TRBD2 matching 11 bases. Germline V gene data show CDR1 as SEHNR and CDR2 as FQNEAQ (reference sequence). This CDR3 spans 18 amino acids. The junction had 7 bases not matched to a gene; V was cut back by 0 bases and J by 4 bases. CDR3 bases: TGTGCCAGCAGCTTAGCTCGGACAGGGACTAGCGGCACCGGGGAGCTGTTTTTT. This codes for CASSLARTGTSGTGELFF.

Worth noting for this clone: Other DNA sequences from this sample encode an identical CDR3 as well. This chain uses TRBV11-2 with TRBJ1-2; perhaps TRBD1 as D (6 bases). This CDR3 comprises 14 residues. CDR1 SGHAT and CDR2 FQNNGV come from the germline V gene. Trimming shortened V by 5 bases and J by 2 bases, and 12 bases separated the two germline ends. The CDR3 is CASSPRTGNYGYTF. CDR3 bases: TGTGCCAGCAGCCCTCGCACAGGGAACTATGGCTACACCTTC.

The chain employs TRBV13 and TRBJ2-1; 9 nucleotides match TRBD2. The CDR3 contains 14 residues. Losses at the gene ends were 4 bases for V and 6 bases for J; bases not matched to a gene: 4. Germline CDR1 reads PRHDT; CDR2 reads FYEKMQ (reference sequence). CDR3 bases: TGTGCCAGCAGCTACTGGCGGGGGGGCAATGAGCAGTTCTTC. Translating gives CASSYWRGGNEQFF.

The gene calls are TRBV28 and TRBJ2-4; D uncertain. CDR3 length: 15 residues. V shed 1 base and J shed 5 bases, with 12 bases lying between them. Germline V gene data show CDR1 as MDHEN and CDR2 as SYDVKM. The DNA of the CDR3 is TGTGCCAGCAGTTTATCCCAGAGGCGCGAAAACATTCAGTACTTC. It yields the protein CASSLSQRRENIQYF.

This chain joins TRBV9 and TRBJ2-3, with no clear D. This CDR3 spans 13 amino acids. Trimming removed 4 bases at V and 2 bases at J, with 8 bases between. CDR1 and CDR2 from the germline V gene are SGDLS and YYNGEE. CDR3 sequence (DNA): TGTGCCAGCAGCTCCAGGATCACAGATACGCAGTATTTT. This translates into CASSSRITDTQYF.

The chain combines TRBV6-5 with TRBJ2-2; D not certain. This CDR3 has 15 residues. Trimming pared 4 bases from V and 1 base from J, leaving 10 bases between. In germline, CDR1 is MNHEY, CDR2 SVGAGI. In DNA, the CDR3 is TGTGCCAGCAGTTCTAGGCGTAAGAACACCGGGGAGCTGTTTTTT. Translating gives CASSSRRKNTGELFF.

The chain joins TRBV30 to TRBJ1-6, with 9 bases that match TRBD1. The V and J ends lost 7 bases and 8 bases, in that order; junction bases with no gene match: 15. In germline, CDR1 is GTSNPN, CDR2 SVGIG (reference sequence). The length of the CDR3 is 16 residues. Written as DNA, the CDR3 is TGTGCCTTTGGACAGGGGACAACTATAATCCATTCACCCCTCCACTTT. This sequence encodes CAFGQGTTIIHSPLHF.

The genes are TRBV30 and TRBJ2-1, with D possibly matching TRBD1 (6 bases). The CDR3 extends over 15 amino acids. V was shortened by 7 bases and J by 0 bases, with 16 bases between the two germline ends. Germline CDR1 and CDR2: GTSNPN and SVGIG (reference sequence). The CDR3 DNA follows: TGTGCCTTGCAGGGGCTTAGGAGCTCCTACAATGAGCAGTTCTTC. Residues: CALQGLRSSYNEQFF.

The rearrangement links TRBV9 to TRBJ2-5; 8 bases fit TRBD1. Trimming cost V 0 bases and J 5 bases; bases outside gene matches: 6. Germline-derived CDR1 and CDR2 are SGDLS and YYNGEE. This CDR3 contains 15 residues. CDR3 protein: CASSVGTGGIETQYF. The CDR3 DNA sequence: TGTGCCAGCAGCGTAGGCACAGGGGGAATTGAGACCCAGTACTTC.